The clone carrying this TCR beta chain has a single count. Its target is not known. The data belong to a study of cytomegalovirus exposure and HLA in healthy donors. Use of 60 Vbeta and 13 Jbeta primers characterized the PCR. Measured with immunoSEQ multiplex PCR; TCRdb has only the in-frame clones, and not every one. The sample contains around 170,000 clones, approximately 80% of which appear only once. Trimming removed 5 bases from V and 12 bases from J, with 23 bases in between. CDR1 and CDR2 (germline): SGHRS, YFSETQ. The length of the CDR3 is 14 residues. Study-level results: Apart from CMV serostatus, no immune exposure information was available. Earlier analysis yielded a pattern in which most TCR beta V segments were productive about 90% or about 30% of the time.

The source material was PBMCs. The receptor was isolated from a man aged 18 to 29 in good health and CMV-seronegative. V gene TRBV5-1 combines with J gene TRBJ1-1; no firm D call. The CDR3 nucleotides are TGCGCCAGCAGTTTTTGGAAGGGAGACGGGTCGACTTTCTTT. Encoded protein: CASSFWKGDGSTFF.